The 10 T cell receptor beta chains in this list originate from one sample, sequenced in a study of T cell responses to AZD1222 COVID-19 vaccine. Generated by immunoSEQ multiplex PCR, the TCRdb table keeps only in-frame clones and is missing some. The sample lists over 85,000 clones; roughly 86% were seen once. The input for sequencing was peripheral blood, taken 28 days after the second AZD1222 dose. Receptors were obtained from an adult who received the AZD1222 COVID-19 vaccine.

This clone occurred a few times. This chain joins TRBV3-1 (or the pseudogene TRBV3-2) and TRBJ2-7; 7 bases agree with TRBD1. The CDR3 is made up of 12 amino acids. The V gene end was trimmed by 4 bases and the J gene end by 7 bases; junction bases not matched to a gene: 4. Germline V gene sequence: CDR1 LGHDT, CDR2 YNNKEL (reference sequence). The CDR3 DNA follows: TGTGCCAGCAGCCTAGGGACAGTTGAGCAGTACTTC. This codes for CASSLGTVEQYF.

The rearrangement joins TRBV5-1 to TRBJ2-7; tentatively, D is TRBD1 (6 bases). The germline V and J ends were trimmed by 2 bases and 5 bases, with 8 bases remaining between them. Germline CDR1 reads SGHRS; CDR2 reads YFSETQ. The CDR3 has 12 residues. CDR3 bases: TGCGCCAGCAGCTTTTCAGGGGACGAGCAGTACTTC. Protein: CASSFSGDEQYF.

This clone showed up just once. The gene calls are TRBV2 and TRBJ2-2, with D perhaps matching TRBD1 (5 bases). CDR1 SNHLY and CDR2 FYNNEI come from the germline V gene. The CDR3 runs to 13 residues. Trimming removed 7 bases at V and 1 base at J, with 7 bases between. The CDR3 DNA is TGTGCCAGCACCAGGGAGAACACCGGGGAGCTGTTTTTT. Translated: CASTRENTGELFF.

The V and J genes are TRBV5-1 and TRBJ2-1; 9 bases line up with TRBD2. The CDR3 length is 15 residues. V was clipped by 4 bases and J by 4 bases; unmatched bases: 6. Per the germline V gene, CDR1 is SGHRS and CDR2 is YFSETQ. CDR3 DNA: TGCGCCAGCAGCCAGGGACTAGCTGCATACAATGAGCAGTTCTTC. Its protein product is CASSQGLAAYNEQFF.

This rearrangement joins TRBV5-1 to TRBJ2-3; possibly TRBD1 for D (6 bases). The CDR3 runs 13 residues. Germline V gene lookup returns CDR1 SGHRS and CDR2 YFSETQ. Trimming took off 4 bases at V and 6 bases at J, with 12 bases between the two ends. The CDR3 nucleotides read TGCGCCAGCAGCGCGGACAGCGCGGATACGCAGTATTTT. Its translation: CASSADSADTQYF.

The CDR3 DNA reads TGTGCCAGCAGTTTCTCAACCCCCGTCTTGGGGACAGGGACCTCCTACGAGCAGTACTTC. Amino acid sequence: CASSFSTPVLGTGTSYEQYF. This rearrangement joins TRBV28 to TRBJ2-7; 9 bases align to TRBD1. Germline assignment: CDR1 MDHEN and CDR2 SYDVKM. Unmatched junction bases numbered 18, after V lost 3 bases and J lost 0 bases. CDR3 length: 20 amino acids.

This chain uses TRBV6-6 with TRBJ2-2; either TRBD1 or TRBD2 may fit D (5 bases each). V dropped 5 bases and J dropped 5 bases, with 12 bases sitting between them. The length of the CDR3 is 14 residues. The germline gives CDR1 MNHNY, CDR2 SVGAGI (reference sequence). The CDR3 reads CASSPPEGTGELFF. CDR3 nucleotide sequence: TGTGCCAGCAGTCCCCCCGAGGGGACCGGGGAGCTGTTTTTT.

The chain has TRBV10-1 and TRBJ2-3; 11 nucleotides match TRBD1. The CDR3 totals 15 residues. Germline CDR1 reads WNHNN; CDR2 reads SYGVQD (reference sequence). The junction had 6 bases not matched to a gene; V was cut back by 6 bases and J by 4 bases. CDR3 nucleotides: TGCGCCAGCAGCCCGGGACAGGGGGAAGCAGATACGCAGTATTTT. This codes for CASSPGQGEADTQYF.

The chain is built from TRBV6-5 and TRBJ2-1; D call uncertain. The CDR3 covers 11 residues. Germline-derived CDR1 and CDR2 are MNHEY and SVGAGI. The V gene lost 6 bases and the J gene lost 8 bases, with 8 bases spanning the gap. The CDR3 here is CASSHRDEQFF. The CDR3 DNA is TGTGCCAGCAGCCACCGAGATGAGCAGTTCTTC.

The CDR3 protein is CASSPDRDYLYEQYF. The CDR3 DNA reads as TGTGCCAGCAGCCCGGACCGGGACTATCTATACGAGCAGTACTTC. The rearrangement uses TRBV3-1 (or the pseudogene TRBV3-2) and TRBJ2-7; TRBD2 matches 7 bases. Germline V CDR1 and CDR2: LGHDT, YNNKEL (reference sequence). The V gene end was trimmed by 4 bases and the J gene end by 4 bases; junction bases not matched to a gene: 10. This CDR3 spans 15 amino acids.